This note documents a single T cell receptor (beta chain) sequence. Study processing details: Amplification of reference gene primers provided the estimated nucleated cell counts. Data came from immunoSEQ multiplex PCR; TCRdb stores just in-frame clones and leaves some out. V, J and clone size derive from that table, while D and trimming were established from the DNA sequence. The profile shows nearly 80,000 clones, roughly 80% of them singletons. These data originate in a study of blood T cell repertoires in COVID-19. The wider study: The United States, Italy and Spain were the sources of the acute and convalescent COVID-19 samples. Nucleic acid was either cDNA or gDNA, and it came from T cells, B-cell-depleted T cells, or PBMCs.

The CDR3 runs 14 residues. V shed 4 bases and J shed 1 base, with 10 bases lying between them. Germline V gene data show CDR1 as SGHNT and CDR2 as YYREEE (reference sequence). The rearrangement joins TRBV5-4 to TRBJ2-3, with D possibly TRBD1 on 5 matching bases. This clonotype was sampled from a man aged 55 to 70 with active or convalescent COVID-19. The sequenced sample was peripheral blood. CDR3 DNA: TGTGCCAGCAGCACACAGGTGGGCACAGATACGCAGTATTTT. Amino acid sequence: CASSTQVGTDTQYF.